This T cell receptor (beta chain) was recovered during a study of vaccination and CD4 T cells after COVID-19. About the research overall: The cells were exposed to overlapping spike peptides originating from SARS-CoV-2, HCoV-NL63, HCoV-OC43 and HCoV-229E for stimulation. Broader study findings: The study found median SARS-CoV-2-reactive clonotypes rising from roughly 21 to 40, not significantly.

Cultured CD4+ T cell DNA was sequenced using the Oncomine TCR Beta short-read assay. TCRdb analysed the PCR reads with MiXCR anew, one entry per CDR3 protein. The data contain roughly 14,000 distinct CDR3 sequences, about 47% of them singletons. As to treatment: approximately nine-day PBMC culture with coronavirus spike peptide pools or control peptides (ViraFEST assay). Per well, a few million PBMCs were cultured in the presence of around 10 IU/ml IL-2 and around 11 ug/ml peptide pools. Trimming cost V 2 bases and J 10 bases, with 9 bases left between them. Germline values: CDR1 MNHEY, CDR2 SVGAGI. This CDR3 has 13 residues. This clonotype was detected only a few times. Its antigen is not known.

The TCR was taken from a human donor who had recovered from COVID-19. Material: CD4+ T cells from blood, cultured in vitro. The chain joins TRBV6-5 to TRBJ1-6, with TRBD1 as a possible D gene (5 bases). The CDR3: CASSYLRGSPLHF. The CDR3, as DNA: TGTGCCAGCAGTTACCTCCGGGGGTCACCCCTCCACTTT.